The 19 T cell receptor beta chains below all came from one sample that was sequenced in a study of control samples from healthy donors and cancer patients. Assay used: immunoSEQ multiplex PCR; TCRdb lists only in-frame clones, some missing. The profile covers 95,000 to 150,000 clones, with approximately 89% appearing a single time and 3.4% taken by the ten largest. What was sequenced was blood. Source of these receptors: a man aged 35 to 55 in good health.

The gene calls are TRBV6-2 or TRBV6-3 and TRBJ2-7; TRBD1 aligns across 7 bases. Germline V CDR1 and CDR2: MNHEY, SVGEGT. CDR3 length: 15 amino acids. V trimming: 6 bases; J trimming: 3 bases; junction bases outside the gene matches: 11. The CDR3 DNA sequence: TGTGCCAGCAGACCTCGCGGCAGGGGGATCTACGAGCAGTACTTC. As protein: CASRPRGRGIYEQYF.

Details on this clone: Other DNA sequences within the sample encode an identical CDR3. This chain links TRBV6-1 with TRBJ1-6; tentative D call: TRBD1 (5 bases). CDR1 and CDR2 (germline): MNHNS, SASEGT. Between the trimmed V and J ends, which lost 0 bases and 6 bases, there was a span of 9 bases. The length of the CDR3 is 15 residues. The CDR3 reads CASSEARGGNSPLHF. In DNA form, the CDR3 reads TGTGCCAGCAGTGAAGCAAGGGGAGGTAATTCACCCCTCCACTTT.

The chain carries TRBV7-9 and TRBJ1-2, with TRBD1 as a possible D gene (5 bases). Trimming cost V 1 base and J 8 bases, with 11 bases left between them. The CDR3 loop spans 13 amino acids. Germline V lookup: CDR1 SEHNR, CDR2 FQNEAQ (reference sequence). The chain's CDR3 is CASSLGAGRGYTF. The CDR3 coding sequence is TGTGCCAGCAGCTTAGGGGCAGGGAGGGGCTACACCTTC.

Comment on this clone: Other DNA sequences in the same sample also yield this CDR3. This chain connects TRBV12-3 or TRBV12-4 to TRBJ1-5, with 9 bases identical to TRBD1. V lost 3 bases, J lost 6 bases, and 0 bases stayed unmatched. This CDR3 comprises 13 residues. CDR3 DNA sequence: TGTGCCAGCAGTTTGGACAGGGGTCAGCCCCAGCATTTT. This gives the protein CASSLDRGQPQHF.

This clone was seen once. J is TRBJ1-2 and V is TRBV6-6, with 7 bases aligning to TRBD1. The CDR3 consists of 15 residues. Germline lookup yields CDR1 MNHNY and CDR2 SVGAGI (reference sequence). J gave up 4 bases and V 4 bases, and 9 bases lay outside the gene matches. The CDR3 loop reads CASSSIRTGGYGYTF. CDR3 in DNA: TGTGCCAGCAGTTCAATTCGGACAGGAGGCTATGGCTACACCTTC.

The chain links TRBV27 to TRBJ2-5; 7 nucleotides align to TRBD1. After removal of 3 bases from V and 2 bases from J, the junction contained 9 bases not matched to a gene. The germline gives CDR1 MNHEY, CDR2 SMNVEV (reference sequence). The CDR3 is 16 amino acids. CDR3 in DNA: TGTGCCAGCAGTTTGAGGGGGCGCTTATCACAAGAGACCCAGTACTTC. This sequence encodes CASSLRGRLSQETQYF.

This sequence joins TRBV30 and TRBJ1-4; D gene uncertain. The CDR3 is 15 residues long. V lost 1 base to trimming and J lost 7 bases, with 16 bases between them. Germline V gene data show CDR1 as GTSNPN and CDR2 as SVGIG (reference sequence). DNA for the CDR3: TGTGCCTGGAGTGACAAACAGATTACATTTGAAAAACTGTTTTTT. Translating it yields CAWSDKQITFEKLFF.

This rearrangement joins TRBV2 to TRBJ2-6; weak D call: TRBD1 (5 bases). Trimming left V 5 bases short and J 4 bases short, with 15 bases between. The CDR3 totals 16 residues. Per the germline V gene, CDR1 is SNHLY and CDR2 is FYNNEI. The DNA for the CDR3 is TGTGCCAGCAGTAGCCAGTTAGGGGCCGGGGCCAACGTCCTGACTTTC. Its protein product is CASSSQLGAGANVLTF.

This sequence joins TRBV5-1 and TRBJ1-4; 7 positions match TRBD1. The germline CDR1 and CDR2 sequences are SGHRS and YFSETQ. The CDR3 length is 15 residues. Germline trimming cut 4 bases from V and 5 bases from J; bases unmatched to any gene: 8. The CDR3 loop is CASSLSGTENEKLFF. CDR3 bases: TGCGCCAGCAGCCTCTCGGGGACAGAAAATGAAAAACTGTTTTTT.

The V gene is TRBV7-3, the J gene TRBJ2-1, with 9 bases aligning to TRBD2. Germline V lookup: CDR1 SGHTA, CDR2 FQGTGA. The CDR3 runs 15 residues. Unmatched junction bases numbered 8, after V lost 2 bases and J lost 9 bases. CDR3 nucleotide sequence: TGTGCCAGCAGCTTAGGGAGCGGGGGGCATCCTGAGCAGTTCTTC. Residues: CASSLGSGGHPEQFF. Full variable domain (outside the CDR3, taken from reference TRBV7-3 and TRBJ2-1): GAGVSQTPSNKVTEKGKYVELRCDPISGHTALYWYRQSLGQGPEFLIYFQGTGAADDSGLPNDRFFAVRPEGSVSTLKIQRTERGDSAVYLCASSLGSGGHPEQFFGPGTRLTVL.

This sequence joins TRBV30 and TRBJ2-7, with 11 bases identical to TRBD1. CDR1 is GTSNPN, CDR2 SVGIG, per germline (reference sequence). The CDR3 covers 15 residues. The V and J ends lost 2 bases and 2 bases, in that order; junction bases with no gene match: 5. CDR3 DNA: TGTGCCTGGAGTAGGACGGGACAGGGGGCCTACGAGCAGTACTTC. Its protein is CAWSRTGQGAYEQYF.

The chain joins TRBV14 to TRBJ2-3; 8 bases agree with TRBD2. There are 15 residues in the CDR3. After removal of 0 bases from V and 1 base from J, the junction contained 0 bases not matched to a gene. CDR1 is SGHDN, CDR2 FVKESK, per germline. The CDR3 spells CASSQELAGTDTQYF. DNA for the CDR3: TGTGCCAGCAGCCAAGAACTAGCGGGCACAGATACGCAGTATTTT.

The chain joins TRBV20-1 to TRBJ2-1; D call uncertain. The CDR3 loop spans 11 amino acids. From germline, CDR1 is DFQATT and CDR2 SNEGSKA (reference sequence). Between the trimmed V and J ends, which lost 3 bases and 5 bases, there was a span of 5 bases. CDR3: CSARSNNEQFF. In nucleotides, the CDR3 is TGCAGTGCTAGGTCAAACAATGAGCAGTTCTTC.

The rearrangement uses TRBV19 and TRBJ1-2; a possible D gene is TRBD1 (6 bases). Germline-derived CDR1 and CDR2 are LNHDA and SQIVND (reference sequence). This CDR3 region has 12 residues. V gave up 4 bases and J gave up 4 bases, with 7 bases separating them. For the CDR3, the DNA is TGTGCCAGTAGTAACAGGGCCTATGGCTACACCTTC. It yields the protein CASSNRAYGYTF.

The rearrangement uses TRBV9 and TRBJ1-1; D is unresolved. Trimming left V 2 bases short and J 0 bases short, with 11 bases between. Germline CDR1 SGDLS, CDR2 YYNGEE. The CDR3 runs 15 residues. The CDR3 bases are TGTGCCAGCAGCGTTCAACAAGAGATGAACACTGAAGCTTTCTTT. This sequence encodes CASSVQQEMNTEAFF.

The rearrangement links TRBV2 to TRBJ2-7; 9 bases fit TRBD1. The ends lost 10 bases at V and 4 bases at J; junction bases unmatched: 11. Germline CDR1 is SNHLY and CDR2 is FYNNEI. This CDR3 comprises 14 residues. The CDR3 loop reads CATCRGTGHYEQYF. Written as DNA, the CDR3 is TGTGCCACCTGCCGAGGGACAGGGCATTACGAGCAGTACTTC.

The V gene is TRBV6-5, the J gene TRBJ2-3, with 9 bases lining up with TRBD2. Per the germline V gene, CDR1 is MNHEY and CDR2 is SVGAGI. V lost 6 bases and J lost 3; bases outside the gene matches: 7. The length of the CDR3 is 15 residues. CDR3 loop: CASRRASGETDTQYF. CDR3 in DNA: TGTGCCAGCAGAAGGGCTAGCGGGGAGACAGATACGCAGTATTTT.

The rearrangement uses TRBV10-3 and TRBJ1-2; D gene ambiguous. In germline, CDR1 is ENHRY, CDR2 SYGVKD. The CDR3 loop spans 13 amino acids. V was trimmed by 0 bases and J by 8 bases, leaving 10 bases between them. This CDR3 reads CAISESGRPGYTF. The CDR3 region has the DNA TGTGCCATCAGTGAGTCAGGGCGGCCCGGCTACACCTTC.

This clone was picked up a small number of times. The chain uses TRBV3-1 (or the pseudogene TRBV3-2) and TRBJ1-4, with TRBD1 as a possible D gene (5 bases). Trimming removed 8 bases at V and 8 bases at J, with 15 bases between. The CDR3 length is 13 residues. Per the germline V gene, CDR1 is LGHDT and CDR2 is YNNKEL (reference sequence). CDR3 residues: CASGEGLGEKLFF. CDR3 bases: TGTGCCAGCGGAGAGGGGCTTGGGGAAAAACTGTTTTTT.